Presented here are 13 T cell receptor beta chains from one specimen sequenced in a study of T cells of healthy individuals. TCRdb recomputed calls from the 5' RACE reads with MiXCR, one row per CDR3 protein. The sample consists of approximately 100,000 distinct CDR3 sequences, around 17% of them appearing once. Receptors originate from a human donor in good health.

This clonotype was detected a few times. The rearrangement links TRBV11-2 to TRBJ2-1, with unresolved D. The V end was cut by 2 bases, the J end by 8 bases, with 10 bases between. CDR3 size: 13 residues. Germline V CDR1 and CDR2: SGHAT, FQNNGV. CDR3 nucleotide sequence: TGTGCCAGCAGCTTATTTCTCGGGCATGAGCAGTTCTTC. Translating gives CASSLFLGHEQFF.

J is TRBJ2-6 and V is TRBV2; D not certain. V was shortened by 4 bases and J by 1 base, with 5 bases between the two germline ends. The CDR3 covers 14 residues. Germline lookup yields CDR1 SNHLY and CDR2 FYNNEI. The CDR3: CASSAQSGANVLTF. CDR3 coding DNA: TGTGCCAGCAGTGCCCAATCTGGGGCCAACGTCCTGACTTTC. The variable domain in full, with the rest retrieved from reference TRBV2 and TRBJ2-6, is EPEVTQTPSHQVTQMGQEVILRCVPISNHLYFYWYRQILGQKVEFLVSFYNNEISEKSEIFDDQFSVERPDGSNFTLKIRSTKLEDSAMYFCASSAQSGANVLTFGAGSRLTVL.

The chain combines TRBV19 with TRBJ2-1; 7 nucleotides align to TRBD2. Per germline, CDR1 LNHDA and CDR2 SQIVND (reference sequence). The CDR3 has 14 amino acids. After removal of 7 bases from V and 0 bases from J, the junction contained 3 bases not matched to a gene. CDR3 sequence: CASMGGGSYNEQFF. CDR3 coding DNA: TGTGCCAGTATGGGCGGGGGCTCCTACAATGAGCAGTTCTTC.

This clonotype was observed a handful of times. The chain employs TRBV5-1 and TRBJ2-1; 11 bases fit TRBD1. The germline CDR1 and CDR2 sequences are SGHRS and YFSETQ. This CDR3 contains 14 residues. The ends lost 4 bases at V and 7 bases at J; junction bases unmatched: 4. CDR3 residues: CASSGGTGGNEQFF. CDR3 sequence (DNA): TGCGCCAGCAGCGGCGGGACAGGGGGTAATGAGCAGTTCTTC.

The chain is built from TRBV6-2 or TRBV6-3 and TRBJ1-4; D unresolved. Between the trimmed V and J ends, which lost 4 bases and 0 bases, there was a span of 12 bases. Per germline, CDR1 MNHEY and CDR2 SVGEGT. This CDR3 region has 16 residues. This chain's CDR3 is CASSLRPFATNEKLFF. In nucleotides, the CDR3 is TGTGCCAGCAGTTTACGCCCGTTCGCAACTAATGAAAAACTGTTTTTT.

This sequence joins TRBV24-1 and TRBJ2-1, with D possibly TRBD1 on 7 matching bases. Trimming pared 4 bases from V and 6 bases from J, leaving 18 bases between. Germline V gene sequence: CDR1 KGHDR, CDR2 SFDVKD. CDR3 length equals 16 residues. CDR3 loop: CATSDRQGGFGNEQFF. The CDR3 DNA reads TGTGCCACCAGTGACCGACAGGGAGGCTTTGGCAATGAGCAGTTCTTC.

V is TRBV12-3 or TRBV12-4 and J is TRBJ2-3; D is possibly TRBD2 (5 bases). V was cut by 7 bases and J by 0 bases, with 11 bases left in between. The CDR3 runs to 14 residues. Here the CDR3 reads CASKEAHSTDTQYF. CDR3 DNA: TGTGCCAGCAAGGAGGCCCACAGCACAGATACGCAGTATTTT.

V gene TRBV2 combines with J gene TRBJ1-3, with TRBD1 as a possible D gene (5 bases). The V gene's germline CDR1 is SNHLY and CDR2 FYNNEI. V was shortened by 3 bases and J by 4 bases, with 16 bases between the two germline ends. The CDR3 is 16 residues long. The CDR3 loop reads CASSEVRTSIGNTIYF. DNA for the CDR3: TGTGCCAGCAGTGAGGTCCGGACATCCATCGGAAACACCATATATTTT.

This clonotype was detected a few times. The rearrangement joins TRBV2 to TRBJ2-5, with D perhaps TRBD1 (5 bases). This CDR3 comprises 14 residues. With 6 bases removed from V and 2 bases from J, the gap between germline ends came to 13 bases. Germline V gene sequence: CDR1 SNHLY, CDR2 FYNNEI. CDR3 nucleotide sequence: TGTGCCAGCAGCCCTACCAGGGCTCAAGAGACCCAGTACTTC. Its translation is CASSPTRAQETQYF.

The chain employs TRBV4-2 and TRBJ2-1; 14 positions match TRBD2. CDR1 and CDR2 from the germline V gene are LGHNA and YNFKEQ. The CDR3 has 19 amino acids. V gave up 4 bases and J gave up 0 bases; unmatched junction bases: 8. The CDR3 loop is CASSLGLAGALSSYNEQFF. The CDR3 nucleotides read TGTGCCAGCAGCCTGGGACTAGCGGGGGCCCTGAGCTCCTACAATGAGCAGTTCTTC.

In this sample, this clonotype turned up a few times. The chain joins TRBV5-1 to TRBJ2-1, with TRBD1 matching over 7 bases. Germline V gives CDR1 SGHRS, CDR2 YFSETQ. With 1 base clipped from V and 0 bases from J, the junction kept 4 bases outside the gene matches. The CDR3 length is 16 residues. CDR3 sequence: CASSLTGQPSYNEQFF. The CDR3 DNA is TGCGCCAGCAGCTTGACGGGACAGCCCTCCTACAATGAGCAGTTCTTC.

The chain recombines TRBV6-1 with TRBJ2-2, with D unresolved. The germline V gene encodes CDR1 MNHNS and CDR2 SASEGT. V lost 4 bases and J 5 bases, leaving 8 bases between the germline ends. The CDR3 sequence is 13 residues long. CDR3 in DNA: TGTGCCAGCAGTGCGTTAGAGACCGGGGAGCTGTTTTTT. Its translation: CASSALETGELFF.

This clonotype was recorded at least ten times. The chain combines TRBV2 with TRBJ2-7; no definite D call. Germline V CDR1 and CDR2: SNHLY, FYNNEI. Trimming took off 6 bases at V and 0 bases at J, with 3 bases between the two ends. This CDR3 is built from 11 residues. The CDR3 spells CASSVSYEQYF. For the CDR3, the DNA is TGTGCCAGCAGCGTCTCCTACGAGCAGTACTTC.